These 10 T cell receptor beta chains came from one sample sequenced in a study of blood T cell repertoires in COVID-19. TCRdb's copy holds only in-frame clones and misses some; the assay was immunoSEQ multiplex PCR. The sample records roughly 54,000 clones, around nine tenths being singletons. Sequencing was done on a sample of peripheral blood. The receptors here all came from a man in his fifties or sixties with acute or convalescent COVID-19.

The chain links TRBV7-2 to TRBJ1-2, with TRBD1 matching 8 bases. The CDR3 sequence is 13 residues long. Germline assignment: CDR1 SGHTA and CDR2 FQGNSA. V dropped 1 base and J dropped 7; count of bases not matched to a gene: 2. CDR3 in amino acids: CASSLVGTGGYTF. The CDR3 DNA reads as TGTGCCAGCAGCTTAGTCGGGACAGGTGGCTACACCTTC. The full variable domain, its missing parts supplied by reference TRBV7-2 and TRBJ1-2, is GAGVSQSPSNKVTEKGKDVELRCDPISGHTALYWYRQSLGQGLEFLIYFQGNSAPDKSGLPSDRFSAERTGGSVSTLTIQRTQQEDSAVYLCASSLVGTGGYTFGSGTRLTVV.

The V call is TRBV18, the J call TRBJ2-1; 13 nucleotides match TRBD2. V shed 3 bases, J shed 10 bases, and the junction held 3 bases outside the gene matches. CDR1 is KGHSH and CDR2 is LQKENI in the germline V gene. The CDR3 loop spans 14 amino acids. This chain's CDR3 is CASSPPGLAGEQFF. The CDR3 DNA sequence: TGTGCCAGCTCACCCCCGGGACTAGCGGGAGAGCAGTTCTTC. Complete variable domain (other parts from reference TRBV18 and TRBJ2-1): NAGVMQNPRHLVRRRGQEARLRCSPMKGHSHVYWYRQLPEEGLKFMVYLQKENIIDESGMPKERFSAEFPKEGPSILRIQQVVRGDSAAYFCASSPPGLAGEQFFGPGTRLTVL.

The chain uses TRBV30 and TRBJ2-1, with 8 bases fitting TRBD1. Germline CDR1 and CDR2: GTSNPN and SVGIG (reference sequence). J lost 4 bases, V lost 4 bases, and 9 bases had no gene match. The CDR3 sequence is 15 residues long. CDR3 sequence (DNA): TGTGCCTGGATATTTGGGGACAGGCCATACAATGAGCAGTTCTTC. This sequence encodes CAWIFGDRPYNEQFF.

This clone was picked up one time. This chain uses TRBV7-2 with TRBJ2-1; 13 bases match TRBD2. This CDR3 comprises 16 residues. After removal of 1 base from V and 7 bases from J, the junction contained 4 bases not matched to a gene. The germline V gene has CDR1 SGHTA and CDR2 FQGNSA. CDR3 in amino acids: CASSLGTSGSLNEQFF. The CDR3 DNA reads TGTGCCAGCAGCTTAGGGACTAGCGGGAGTTTGAATGAGCAGTTCTTC.

The chain carries TRBV5-1 and TRBJ2-5; D is possibly TRBD1 (5 bases). The CDR3 spans 14 residues. V was pared by 0 bases and J by 3 bases, with 9 bases between. CDR1 and CDR2 (germline): SGHRS, YFSETQ. The CDR3 reads CASSLGPGKETQYF. Here the CDR3 DNA reads TGCGCCAGCAGCTTGGGGCCAGGGAAAGAGACCCAGTACTTC.

This clone was counted only a few times. V usage is TRBV3-1 (or the pseudogene TRBV3-2) and J usage is TRBJ2-5; tentative D call: TRBD2 (6 bases). In germline, CDR1 is LGHDT, CDR2 YNNKEL (reference sequence). The CDR3 length is 14 residues. Trimming shortened V by 5 bases and J by 4 bases, and 14 bases separated the two germline ends. In nucleotides, the CDR3 is TGTGCCAGCAGCTCGACTAGGACGGGAGAGACCCAGTACTTC. Translated, it gives CASSSTRTGETQYF.

The genes are TRBV7-2 and TRBJ2-5; TRBD1 matches at 7 bases. With 6 bases clipped from V and 4 bases from J, the junction kept 11 bases outside the gene matches. The CDR3 has 15 residues. The germline gives CDR1 SGHTA, CDR2 FQGNSA. The DNA for the CDR3 is TGTGCCAGCAGATCTACAGGGGAGTCGCGAGAGACCCAGTACTTC. This encodes CASRSTGESRETQYF.

This CDR3 reads CATSDLSLAGNEQFF. The CDR3 nucleotides are TGTGCCACCAGTGATTTGTCCCTAGCGGGGAATGAGCAGTTCTTC. The rearrangement links TRBV24-1 to TRBJ2-1, with 9 bases matching TRBD2. Germline CDR1 and CDR2: KGHDR and SFDVKD. Trimming cost V 0 bases and J 7 bases; bases outside gene matches: 3. There are 15 residues in the CDR3.

V usage is TRBV24-1 and J usage is TRBJ2-1; TRBD2 agrees at 10 bases. This CDR3 region has 17 residues. The trim removed 3 bases at V and 5 bases at J, leaving 9 bases unmatched. Germline loops: CDR1 KGHDR, CDR2 SFDVKD. The DNA for the CDR3 is TGTGCCACCAGTGATAGCGCGCTAGCGGGAGCGCACAATGAGCAGTTCTTC. Its translation is CATSDSALAGAHNEQFF.

The V and J genes are TRBV19 and TRBJ2-1; 7 bases fit TRBD2. With V trimmed by 1 base and J by 4 bases, 4 bases remained unmatched. Per the germline V gene, CDR1 is LNHDA and CDR2 is SQIVND (reference sequence). The CDR3 extends over 15 amino acids. CDR3 in amino acids: CASSIAAGKYNEQFF. The CDR3 DNA follows: TGTGCCAGTAGTATAGCAGCGGGGAAATACAATGAGCAGTTCTTC.